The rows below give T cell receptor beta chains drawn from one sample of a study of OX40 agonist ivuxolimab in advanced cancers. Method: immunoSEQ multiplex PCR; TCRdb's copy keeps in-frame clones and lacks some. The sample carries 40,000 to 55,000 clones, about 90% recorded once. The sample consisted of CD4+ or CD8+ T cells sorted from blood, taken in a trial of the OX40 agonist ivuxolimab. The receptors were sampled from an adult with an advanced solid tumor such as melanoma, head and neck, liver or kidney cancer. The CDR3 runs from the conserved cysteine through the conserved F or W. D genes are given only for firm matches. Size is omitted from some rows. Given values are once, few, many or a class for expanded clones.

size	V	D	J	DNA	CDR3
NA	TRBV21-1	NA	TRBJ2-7	TGTGCCAGCAGCAGCCTTGGGGGACAGGGGGAACGGTACGAGCAGTACTTC	CASSSLGGQGERYEQYF
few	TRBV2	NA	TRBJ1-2	TGTGCCAGCAGGGAGAGGGTGGGGTATGGCTACACCTTC	CASRERVGYGYTF
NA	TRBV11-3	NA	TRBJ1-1	TGTGCCAGCAGCTCGTTACCTGGGACTGAAGCTTTCTTT	CASSSLPGTEAFF
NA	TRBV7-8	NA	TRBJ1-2	TGTGCCAGCAGCCCCCGGAGTGGGCGCTATGGCTACACCTTC	CASSPRSGRYGYTF
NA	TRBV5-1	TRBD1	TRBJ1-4	TGCGCCAGCAGCTTGGGGGGACAGCGCCGTGAAAAACTGTTTTTT	CASSLGGQRREKLFF
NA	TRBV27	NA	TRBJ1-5	TGTGCCAGCAGTTTACGGGGGGGGTTCCCAGGCAATCAGCCCCAGCATTTT	CASSLRGGFPGNQPQHF
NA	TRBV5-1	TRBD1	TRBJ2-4	TGCGCCAGCAGATCCAGGACAGGGGGCGGGGACATTCAGTACTTC	CASRSRTGGGDIQYF
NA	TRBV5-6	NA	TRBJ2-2	TGTGCCAGCAGCGGGGGTTGGGCAGCGAACACCGGGGAGCTGTTTTTT	CASSGGWAANTGELFF
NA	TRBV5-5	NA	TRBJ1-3	TGTGCCAGCAGTCAGAGCCAGGGGGGAAACACCATATATTTT	CASSQSQGGNTIYF
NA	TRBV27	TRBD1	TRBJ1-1	TGTGCCAGCAGTTCCTGGGGACAGGGGAACACTGAAGCTTTCTTT	CASSSWGQGNTEAFF
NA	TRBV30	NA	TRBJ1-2	TGTGCCTGGTATAGGGAGGGTTACGACGGCTACACCTTC	CAWYREGYDGYTF
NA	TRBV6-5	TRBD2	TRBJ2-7	TGTGCCAGCAGTTCCCCCGGACTAGCAGGGTACGAGCAGTACTTC	CASSSPGLAGYEQYF
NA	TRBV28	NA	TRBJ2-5	TGTGCCAGCACGAAGGTTCAAGAGACCCAGTACTTC	CASTKVQETQYF
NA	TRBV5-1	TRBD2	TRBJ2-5	TGCGCCAGCAGCTTGCGCCTAGCGGGGGGGAATATCCCAGTTGGAGAGACCCAGTACTTC	CASSLRLAGGNIPVGETQYF
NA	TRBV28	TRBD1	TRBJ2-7	TGTGCCAGCAGTCTGACAGGGAATACCTACGAGCAGTACTTC	CASSLTGNTYEQYF
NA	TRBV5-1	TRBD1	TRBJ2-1	TGCGCCAGCAGCCCGACCGGGACAGGCTACAATGAGCAGTTCTTC	CASSPTGTGYNEQFF
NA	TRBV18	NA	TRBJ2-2	TGTGCCAGCTCACCACGTTGGCCCCCGAACACCGGGGAGCTGTTTTTT	CASSPRWPPNTGELFF
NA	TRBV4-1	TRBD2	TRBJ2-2	TGCGCCAGCAGCCAAGATTGGCTAGCGGGGGTCAACACCGGGGAGCTGTTTTTT	CASSQDWLAGVNTGELFF
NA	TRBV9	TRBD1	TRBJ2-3	TGTGCCAGCAGGCCTTCTTTACAGGGGAGAACAGATACGCAGTATTTT	CASRPSLQGRTDTQYF
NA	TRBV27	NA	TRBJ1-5	TGTGCCAGCAGTGGATATAGCAATCAGCCCCAGCATTTT	CASSGYSNQPQHF
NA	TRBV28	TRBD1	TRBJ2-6	TGTGCCATATACCCGGGACAGGGTCGATCTGGGGCCAACGTCCTGACTTTC	CAIYPGQGRSGANVLTF
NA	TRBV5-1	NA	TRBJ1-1	TGCGCCAGCAGCCCCGGGACTGAAGCTTTCTTT	CASSPGTEAFF
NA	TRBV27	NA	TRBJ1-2	TGTGCCAGCAGTTTTCTCGCGTACGGAGGCTACACCTTC	CASSFLAYGGYTF
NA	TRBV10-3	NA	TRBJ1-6	TGTGCCAGCAGCCCAGAGGTTCATAATTCACCCCTCCACTTT	CASSPEVHNSPLHF
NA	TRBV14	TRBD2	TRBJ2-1	TGTGCCAGCAGCCCCGGGACTAGCGGCCCCACGATTGTTCTCAATGAGCAGTTCTTC	CASSPGTSGPTIVLNEQFF
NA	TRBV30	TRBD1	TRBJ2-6	TGTGCCTGGAGTGTTGGGACAGGGGTTACTGGGGCCAACGTCCTGACTTTC	CAWSVGTGVTGANVLTF
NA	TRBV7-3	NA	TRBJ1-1	TGTGCCAGCAGCTCAGGCGGGGACACTGAAGCTTTCTTT	CASSSGGDTEAFF
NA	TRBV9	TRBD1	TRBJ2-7	TGTGCCAGCAGCGTATCAGGGGGCGAGTACGAGCAGTACTTC	CASSVSGGEYEQYF
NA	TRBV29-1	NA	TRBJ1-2	TGCAGCGTCTGGTCCATTAACTATGGCTACACCTTC	CSVWSINYGYTF
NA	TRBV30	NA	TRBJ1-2	TGTGCCTGGAGTGTAGGCCGGGGGGCTCGAGGCTACACCTTC	CAWSVGRGARGYTF
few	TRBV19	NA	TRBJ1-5	TGTGCCAGTAGTATAGGGGGCCCTCAGCCCCAGCATTTT	CASSIGGPQPQHF
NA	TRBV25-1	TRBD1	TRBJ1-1	TGTGCCAGCAGCCGGGACAGGGGGTACACTGAAGCTTTCTTT	CASSRDRGYTEAFF
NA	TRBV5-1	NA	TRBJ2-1	TGCGCCAGCAGCTTTAACCAACCGGGCTACAATGAGCAGTTCTTC	CASSFNQPGYNEQFF
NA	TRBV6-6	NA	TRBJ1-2	TGTGCCAGCAGTTACTCGGACCAAAGGGGTGGCTACACCTTC	CASSYSDQRGGYTF
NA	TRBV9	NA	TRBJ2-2	TGTGCCAGCAGCGCCAGAGTAGTAACCGGGGAGCTGTTTTTT	CASSARVVTGELFF
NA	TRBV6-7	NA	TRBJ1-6	TGTGCCAGCAGAGGGTCTTATAATTCACCCCTCCACTTT	CASRGSYNSPLHF
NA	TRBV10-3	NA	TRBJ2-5	TGTGCCATCAGTGAAGGGGTGTCCGGCGGGCCACAAGAGACCCAGTACTTC	CAISEGVSGGPQETQYF
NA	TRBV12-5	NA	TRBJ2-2	TGTGCTAGTGGTCGCACCCAGGGCAGGCACACCGGGGAGCTGTTTTTT	CASGRTQGRHTGELFF
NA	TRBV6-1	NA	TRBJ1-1	TGTGCCAGCAGTGCGACGGGGAACACTGAAGCTTTCTTT	CASSATGNTEAFF
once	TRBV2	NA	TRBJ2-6	TGTGCCAGCACGATATCTGGGGCCAACGTCCTGACTTTC	CASTISGANVLTF
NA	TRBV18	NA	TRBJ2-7	TGTGCCAGCTCACCGCGTACGGGACTCAAAAACTACGAGCAGTACTTC	CASSPRTGLKNYEQYF
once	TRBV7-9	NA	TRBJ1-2	TGTGCCAGCAGCTCGGGGAACTATGGCTACACCTTC	CASSSGNYGYTF
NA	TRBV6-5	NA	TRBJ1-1	TGTGCCAGCAGTTACTTGAGGGACACTGAAGCTTTCTTT	CASSYLRDTEAFF
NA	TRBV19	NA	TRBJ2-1	TGTGCCAGTCTCGAACAGGGATCAGGCAGGAATGAGCAGTTCTTC	CASLEQGSGRNEQFF
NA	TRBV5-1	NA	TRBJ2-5	TGCGCCAGCAACCAGATCGGGGAGACCCAGTACTTC	CASNQIGETQYF
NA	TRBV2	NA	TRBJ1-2	TGTGCCAGCATAGGAAGTGAAGTTAGGAACTATGGCTACACCTTC	CASIGSEVRNYGYTF
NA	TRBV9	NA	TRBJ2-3	TGTGCCAGCAGCGTAGCTTGGGGGGTCACAGATACGCAGTATTTT	CASSVAWGVTDTQYF
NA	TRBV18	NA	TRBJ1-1	TGTGCCAGCTCACTTAGGGGGAACACTGAAGCTTTCTTT	CASSLRGNTEAFF
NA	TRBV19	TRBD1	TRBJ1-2	TGTGCCAGTAGCGAGACGACAGGGTTGAACTATGGCTACACCTTC	CASSETTGLNYGYTF
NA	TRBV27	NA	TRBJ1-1	TGTGCCAGCAGTTTAAGGCAGGGAGGCATCCTGGGCACTGAAGCTTTCTTT	CASSLRQGGILGTEAFF
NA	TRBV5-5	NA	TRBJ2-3	TGTGCCAGCAGCCGTCTGGGCGAGTGGTATTTT	CASSRLGEWYF
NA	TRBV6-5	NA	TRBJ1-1	TGTGCCAGCAGTTATGCGGGGCGTGGAGCTTTCTTT	CASSYAGRGAFF
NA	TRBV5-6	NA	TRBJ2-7	TGTGCCAGCAGCTCCCCCGAGGGTCTGGACGAGCAGTACTTC	CASSSPEGLDEQYF
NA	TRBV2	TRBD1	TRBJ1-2	TGTGCCAGCAGTTTCCAGGGGGAAACTGGCTACACCTTC	CASSFQGETGYTF
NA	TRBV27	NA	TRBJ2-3	TGTGCCAGCAGTCCTCTATCGGCGGGTCTCGCGAATACGCAGTATTTT	CASSPLSAGLANTQYF
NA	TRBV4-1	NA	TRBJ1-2	TGCGCCAGCAGCCAAGAGAGGAGGGGAGGTGACTATGGCTACACCTTC	CASSQERRGGDYGYTF
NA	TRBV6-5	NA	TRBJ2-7	TGTGCCAGCTACGGGACCGTCAGCTACGAGCAGTACTTC	CASYGTVSYEQYF